This record concerns one TCR beta chain sequence. Antigen: not known. Per germline, CDR1 SGHAT and CDR2 FQNNGV. CDR3 size: 16 residues. The ends lost 1 base at V and 8 bases at J; junction bases unmatched: 11. This entry is derived from a study of T-cell memory formation after mild COVID-19. Whole-study context: There were largely donor-specific TCR clusters.

Constant-segment-primed 5'RACE gave TCR alpha and TCR beta cDNA libraries with sample barcodes and UMIs. One entry per CDR3 protein results from TCRdb running MiXCR on the 5' RACE reads. Here the sample spans almost 550,000 distinct CDR3 sequences, about a fifth being singletons. The study's findings and limits: Contracting CD8+ clones were enriched in EMRA, CD4+ mainly in CM and EM.

Sequenced material: PBMCs or a T cell subset sorted from them (not recorded which). The V call is TRBV11-2, the J call TRBJ2-1; TRBD2 agrees at 7 bases. The sequence was obtained from an adult woman who had mild COVID-19 (a few samples of this study predate the infection). Cell type and time point are not known. CDR3 sequence reads: CASSLAASGGIYEQFF. The CDR3 region has the DNA TGTGCCAGCAGCTTAGCGGCTAGCGGAGGTATTTATGAGCAGTTCTTC.